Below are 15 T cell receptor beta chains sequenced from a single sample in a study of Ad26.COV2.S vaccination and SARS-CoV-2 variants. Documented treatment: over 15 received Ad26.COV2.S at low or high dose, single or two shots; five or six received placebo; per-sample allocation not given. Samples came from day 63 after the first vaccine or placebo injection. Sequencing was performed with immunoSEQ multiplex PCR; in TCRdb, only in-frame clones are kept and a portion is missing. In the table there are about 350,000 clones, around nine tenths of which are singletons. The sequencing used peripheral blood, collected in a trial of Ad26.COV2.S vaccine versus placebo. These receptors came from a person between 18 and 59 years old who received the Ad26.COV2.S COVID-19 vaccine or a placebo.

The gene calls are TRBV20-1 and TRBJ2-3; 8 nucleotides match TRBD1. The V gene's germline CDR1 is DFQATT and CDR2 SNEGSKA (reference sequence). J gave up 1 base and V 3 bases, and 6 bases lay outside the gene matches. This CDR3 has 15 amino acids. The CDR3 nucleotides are TGCAGTGCTAGTCTTTTGGGACAGGGCACAGATACGCAGTATTTT. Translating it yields CSASLLGQGTDTQYF.

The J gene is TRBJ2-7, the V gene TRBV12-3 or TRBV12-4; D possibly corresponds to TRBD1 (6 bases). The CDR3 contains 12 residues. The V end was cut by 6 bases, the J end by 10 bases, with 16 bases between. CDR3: CASRAGTFEQYF. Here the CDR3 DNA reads TGTGCCAGCAGGGCTGGGACATTCGAACAGTACTTC.

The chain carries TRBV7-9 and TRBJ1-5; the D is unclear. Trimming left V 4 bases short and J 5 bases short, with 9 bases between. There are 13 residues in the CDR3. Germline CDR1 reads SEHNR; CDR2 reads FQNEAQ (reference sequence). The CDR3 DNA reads TGTGCCAGCAGCTCCACCCCAGATCAGCCCCAGCATTTT. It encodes CASSSTPDQPQHF.

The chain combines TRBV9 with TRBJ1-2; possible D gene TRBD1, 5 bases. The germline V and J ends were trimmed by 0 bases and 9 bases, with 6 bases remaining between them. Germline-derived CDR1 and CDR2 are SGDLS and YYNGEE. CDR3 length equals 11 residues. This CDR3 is CASSVGGSYTF. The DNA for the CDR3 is TGTGCCAGCAGCGTAGGGGGGAGCTACACCTTC.

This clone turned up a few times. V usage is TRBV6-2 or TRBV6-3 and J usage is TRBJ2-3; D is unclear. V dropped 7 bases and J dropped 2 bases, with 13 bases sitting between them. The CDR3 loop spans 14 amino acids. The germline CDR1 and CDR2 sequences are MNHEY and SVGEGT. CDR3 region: CASTPALATDTQYF. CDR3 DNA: TGTGCCAGCACCCCAGCGTTAGCCACAGATACGCAGTATTTT.

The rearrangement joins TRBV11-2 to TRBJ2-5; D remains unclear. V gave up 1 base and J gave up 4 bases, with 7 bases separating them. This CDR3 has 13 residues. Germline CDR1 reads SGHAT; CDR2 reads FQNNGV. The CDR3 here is CASSLAYRETQYF. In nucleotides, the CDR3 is TGTGCCAGCAGCTTAGCGTATAGAGAGACCCAGTACTTC.

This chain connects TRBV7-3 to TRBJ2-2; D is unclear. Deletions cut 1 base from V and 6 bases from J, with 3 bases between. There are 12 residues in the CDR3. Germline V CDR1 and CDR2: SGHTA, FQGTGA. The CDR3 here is CASSLKPGELFF. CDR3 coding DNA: TGTGCCAGCAGCTTAAAACCCGGGGAGCTGTTTTTT.

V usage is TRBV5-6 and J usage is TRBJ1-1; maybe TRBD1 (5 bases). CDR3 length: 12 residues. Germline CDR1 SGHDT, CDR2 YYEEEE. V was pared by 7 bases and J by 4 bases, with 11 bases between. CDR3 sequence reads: CASRAGGTEAFF. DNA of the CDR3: TGTGCCAGCCGAGCCGGGGGCACTGAAGCTTTCTTT.

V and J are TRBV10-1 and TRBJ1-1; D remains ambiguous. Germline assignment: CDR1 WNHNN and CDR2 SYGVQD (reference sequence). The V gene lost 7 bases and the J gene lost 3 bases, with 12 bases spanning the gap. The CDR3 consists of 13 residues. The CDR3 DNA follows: TGCGCCAGCACGGGGATGGAAGACACTGAAGCTTTCTTT. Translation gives CASTGMEDTEAFF.

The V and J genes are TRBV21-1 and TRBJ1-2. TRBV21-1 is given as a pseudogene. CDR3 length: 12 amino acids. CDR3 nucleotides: TGTGCCAGCAGCAAAGCCGACGATGGCTACACCTTC. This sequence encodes CASSKADDGYTF.

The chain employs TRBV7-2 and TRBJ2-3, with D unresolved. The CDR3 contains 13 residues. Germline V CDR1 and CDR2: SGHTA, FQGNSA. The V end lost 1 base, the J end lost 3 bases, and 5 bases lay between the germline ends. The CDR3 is CASSLVDTDTQYF. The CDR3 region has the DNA TGTGCCAGCAGCTTAGTGGATACAGATACGCAGTATTTT.

Written as DNA, the CDR3 is TGTGCCAGCAGCTCTTCGGGCCTGGTAAGAAATACGCAGTATTTT. Amino acids: CASSSSGLVRNTQYF. The chain couples TRBV11-2 to TRBJ2-3; no definite D call. The germline V gene encodes CDR1 SGHAT and CDR2 FQNNGV. This CDR3 comprises 15 residues. V lost 4 bases, J lost 7 bases, and 18 bases lay in between. Full variable domain (remainder filled in from reference TRBV11-2 and TRBJ2-3): EAGVAQSPRYKIIEKRQSVAFWCNPISGHATLYWYQQILGQGPKLLIQFQNNGVVDDSQLPKDRFSAERLKGVDSTLKIQPAKLEDSAVYLCASSSSGLVRNTQYFGPGTRLTVL.

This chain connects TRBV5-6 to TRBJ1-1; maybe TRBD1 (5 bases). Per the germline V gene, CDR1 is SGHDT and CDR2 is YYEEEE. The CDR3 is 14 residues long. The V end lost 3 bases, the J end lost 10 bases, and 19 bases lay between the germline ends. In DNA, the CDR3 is TGTGCCAGCAGCTCCGGGGACTCGCGTGTCGGAGCTTTCTTT. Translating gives CASSSGDSRVGAFF.

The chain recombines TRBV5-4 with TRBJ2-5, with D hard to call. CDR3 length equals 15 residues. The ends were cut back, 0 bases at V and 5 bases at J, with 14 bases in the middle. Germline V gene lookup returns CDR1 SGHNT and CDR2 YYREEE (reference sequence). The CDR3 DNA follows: TGTGCCAGCAGCTTGGAGTCGGGTTCCGGGGAGACCCAGTACTTC. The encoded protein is CASSLESGSGETQYF.

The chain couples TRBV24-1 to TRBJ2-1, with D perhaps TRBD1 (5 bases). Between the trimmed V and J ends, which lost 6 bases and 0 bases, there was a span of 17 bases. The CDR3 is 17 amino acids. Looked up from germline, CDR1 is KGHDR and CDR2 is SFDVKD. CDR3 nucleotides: TGTGCCACCAGTCCCGATAGGGGCACCCGCTCCTACAATGAGCAGTTCTTC. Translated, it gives CATSPDRGTRSYNEQFF.